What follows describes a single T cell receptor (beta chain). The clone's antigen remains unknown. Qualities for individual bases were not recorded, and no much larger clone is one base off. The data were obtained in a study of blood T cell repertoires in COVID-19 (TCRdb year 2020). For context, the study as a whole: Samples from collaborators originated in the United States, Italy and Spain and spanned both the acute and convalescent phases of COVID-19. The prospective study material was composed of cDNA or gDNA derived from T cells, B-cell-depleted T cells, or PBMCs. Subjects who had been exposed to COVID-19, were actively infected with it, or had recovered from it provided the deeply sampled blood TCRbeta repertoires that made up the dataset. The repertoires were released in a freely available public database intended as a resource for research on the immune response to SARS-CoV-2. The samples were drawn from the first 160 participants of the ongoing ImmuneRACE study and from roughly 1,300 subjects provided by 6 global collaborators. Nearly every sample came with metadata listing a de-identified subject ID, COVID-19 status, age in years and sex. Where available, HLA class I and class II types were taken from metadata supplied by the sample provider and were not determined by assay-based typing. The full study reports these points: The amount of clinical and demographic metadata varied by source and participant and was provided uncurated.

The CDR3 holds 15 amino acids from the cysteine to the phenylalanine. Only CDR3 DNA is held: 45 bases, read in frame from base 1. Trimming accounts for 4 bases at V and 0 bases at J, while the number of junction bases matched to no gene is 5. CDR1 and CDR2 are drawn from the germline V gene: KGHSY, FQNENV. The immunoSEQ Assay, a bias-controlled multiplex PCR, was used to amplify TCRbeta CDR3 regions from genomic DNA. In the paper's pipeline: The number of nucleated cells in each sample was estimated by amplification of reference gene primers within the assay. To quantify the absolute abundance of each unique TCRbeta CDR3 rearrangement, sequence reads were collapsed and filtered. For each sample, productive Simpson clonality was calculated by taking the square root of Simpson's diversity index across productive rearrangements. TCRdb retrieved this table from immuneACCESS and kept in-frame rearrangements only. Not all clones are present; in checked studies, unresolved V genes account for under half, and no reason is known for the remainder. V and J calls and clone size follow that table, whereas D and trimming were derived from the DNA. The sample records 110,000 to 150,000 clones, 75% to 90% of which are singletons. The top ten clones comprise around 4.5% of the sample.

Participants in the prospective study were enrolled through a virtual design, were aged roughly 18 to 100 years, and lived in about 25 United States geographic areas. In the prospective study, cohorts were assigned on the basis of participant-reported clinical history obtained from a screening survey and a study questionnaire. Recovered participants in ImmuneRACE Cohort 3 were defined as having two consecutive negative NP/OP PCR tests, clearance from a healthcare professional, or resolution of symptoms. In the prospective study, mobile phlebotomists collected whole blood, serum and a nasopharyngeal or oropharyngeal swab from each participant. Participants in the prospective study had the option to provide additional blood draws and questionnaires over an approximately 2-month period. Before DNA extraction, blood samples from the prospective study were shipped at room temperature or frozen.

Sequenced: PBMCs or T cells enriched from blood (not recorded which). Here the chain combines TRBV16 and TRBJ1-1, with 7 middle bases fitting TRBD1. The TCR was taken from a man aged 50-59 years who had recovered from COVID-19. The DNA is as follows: TGTGCCAGCAGCCCGACGACAGGGTTGAACACTGAAGCTTTCTTT. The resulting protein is CASSPTTGLNTEAFF.